These 19 T cell receptor beta chains came from one sample sequenced in a study of T cell responses to AZD1222 COVID-19 vaccine. Sequencing was performed with immunoSEQ multiplex PCR; in TCRdb, only in-frame clones are kept and a portion is missing. The data hold about 150,000 clones, with approximately 92% observed a single time. The sequenced sample was peripheral blood, obtained 28 days after the second AZD1222 dose. Receptor source: an adult who received the AZD1222 COVID-19 vaccine.

V gene TRBV25-1 combines with J gene TRBJ1-1; unclear D gene. Per the germline V gene, CDR1 is MGHDK and CDR2 is SYGVNS. Trimming removed 3 bases from V and 7 bases from J, with 12 bases in between. The CDR3 runs to 13 residues. The chain's CDR3 is CASSDARYSEAFF. As DNA, the CDR3 is TGTGCCAGCAGTGACGCTCGTTACAGTGAAGCTTTCTTT.

This clone is a singleton in its sample. The same CDR3 also results from other DNA sequences found in this sample. CDR3 region: CATSENTGELFF. The CDR3 coding sequence is TGTGCCACCAGTGAAAACACCGGGGAGCTGTTTTTT. This chain joins TRBV24-1 and TRBJ2-2; no firm D call. This CDR3 comprises 12 residues. Trimming stripped 4 bases from V and 2 bases from J, with 1 base between. The germline V gene encodes CDR1 KGHDR and CDR2 SFDVKD.

This clone was observed a single time. The CDR3, as DNA: TGTGCCAGCAGTGATCCCAGGGGGAGGAAGACCCAGTACTTC. This codes for CASSDPRGRKTQYF. V gene TRBV6-1 combines with J gene TRBJ2-5; TRBD1 is a possible D gene (7 bases). Trimming took 3 bases from V and 6 from J, leaving 14 bases between them. Germline values: CDR1 MNHNS, CDR2 SASEGT. CDR3 length: 14 residues.

The genes are TRBV28 and TRBJ2-1, with 8 bases matching TRBD1. The CDR3 totals 15 residues. J lost 3 bases, V lost 7 bases, and 8 bases had no gene match. Germline V gene data show CDR1 as MDHEN and CDR2 as SYDVKM. CDR3 sequence: CASTIRGPLYNEQFF. CDR3 nucleotides: TGTGCCAGCACCATCAGGGGGCCGCTCTACAATGAGCAGTTCTTC.

The sample holds a few counts of this clone. The V call is TRBV29-1, the J call TRBJ1-3; no firm D call. CDR1 is SQVTM and CDR2 is ANQGSEA in the germline V gene. With 1 base removed from V and 5 bases from J, the gap between germline ends came to 21 bases. There are 17 residues in the CDR3. DNA of the CDR3: TGCAGCGTTGAAGGCCGTCTGGTGGGCACGGGGAGAAACACCATATATTTT. It yields the protein CSVEGRLVGTGRNTIYF.

This chain uses TRBV3-1 (or the pseudogene TRBV3-2) with TRBJ2-5; D gene uncertain. The CDR3 length is 15 residues. Germline CDR1 is LGHDT and CDR2 is YNNKEL (reference sequence). Deletions cut 2 bases from V and 3 bases from J, with 13 bases between. The CDR3 sequence: CASSQNPRSEETQYF. The CDR3 bases are TGTGCCAGCAGCCAAAATCCGCGTTCAGAAGAGACCCAGTACTTC.

This chain connects TRBV11-2 to TRBJ2-1, with 9 positions matching TRBD2. This CDR3 region has 15 residues. With V trimmed by 3 bases and J by 9 bases, 9 bases remained unmatched. Germline CDR1 reads SGHAT; CDR2 reads FQNNGV. The CDR3 DNA is TGTGCCAGCAGCTTTGGGAAGCGGGAGGAGAGTGAGCAGTTCTTC. It yields the protein CASSFGKREESEQFF.

The rearrangement joins TRBV5-6 to TRBJ1-2, with D possibly being TRBD1 (5 bases). Trimming cost V 2 bases and J 7 bases, with 15 bases left between them. The CDR3 spans 14 residues. The germline V gene encodes CDR1 SGHDT and CDR2 YYEEEE. CDR3 sequence (DNA): TGTGCCAGCAGCTTAAACCACGGGGCTAGTGGCTACACCTTC. As protein: CASSLNHGASGYTF. Combining the CDR3 with reference TRBV5-6 and TRBJ1-2 gives the whole variable domain DAGVTQSPTHLIKTRGQQVTLRCSPKSGHDTVSWYQQALGQGPQFIFQYYEEEERQRGNFPDRFSGHQFPNYSSELNVNALLLGDSALYLCASSLNHGASGYTFGSGTRLTVV.

V is TRBV4-1 and J is TRBJ2-7, with D possibly being TRBD1 (6 bases). The CDR3 has 16 residues. Germline loops: CDR1 MGHRA, CDR2 YSYEKL. Between the trimmed V and J ends, which lost 2 bases and 2 bases, there was a span of 16 bases. CDR3: CASSQYPGTNAYEQYF. The CDR3 bases are TGCGCCAGCAGCCAATACCCCGGGACAAACGCCTACGAGCAGTACTTC.

The chain recombines TRBV24-1 with TRBJ2-2; D perhaps matches TRBD1 (6 bases). The CDR3 runs 15 residues. V gave up 9 bases and J gave up 2 bases, with 15 bases separating them. Germline CDR1 and CDR2: KGHDR and SFDVKD. The CDR3, as DNA: TGTGCCACCGGATCTTGGACAGAAAACACCGGGGAGCTGTTTTTT. Protein sequence: CATGSWTENTGELFF.

This rearrangement joins TRBV11-3 to TRBJ1-2; possible D gene TRBD1, 5 bases. V was shortened by 0 bases and J by 7 bases, with 15 bases between the two germline ends. Per germline, CDR1 SGHNT and CDR2 YENEEA. The CDR3 is 15 residues long. CDR3 nucleotide sequence: TGTGCCAGCAGCTTAGACATCGGCAGGGCGATTGGCTACACCTTC. Residues: CASSLDIGRAIGYTF.

This clone came up once. The rearrangement links TRBV5-1 to TRBJ2-2; TRBD1 matches 8 bases. After removal of 6 bases from V and 2 bases from J, the junction contained 6 bases not matched to a gene. The CDR3 extends over 15 amino acids. Germline values: CDR1 SGHRS, CDR2 YFSETQ. The CDR3 DNA is TGCGCCAGCACTGCAGGGGGCCTCAACACCGGGGAGCTGTTTTTT. Residues: CASTAGGLNTGELFF.

The V and J genes are TRBV5-4 and TRBJ2-2; 14 nucleotides line up with TRBD2. CDR1 is SGHNT and CDR2 is YYREEE in the germline V gene (reference sequence). This CDR3 is built from 17 residues. V dropped 0 bases and J dropped 7; count of bases not matched to a gene: 5. The CDR3 sequence: CASSLVGTSGSIGELFF. In nucleotides, the CDR3 is TGTGCCAGCAGCTTGGTCGGGACTAGCGGGAGCATCGGGGAGCTGTTTTTT.

The V call is TRBV19, the J call TRBJ2-6; 11 nucleotides align to TRBD2. This CDR3 is 18 amino acids long. The germline gives CDR1 LNHDA, CDR2 SQIVND (reference sequence). V gave up 5 bases and J gave up 0 bases; unmatched junction bases: 6. The CDR3 sequence: CASSSRLAGISGANVLTF. Here the CDR3 DNA reads TGTGCCAGTAGTTCCCGACTAGCGGGGATCTCTGGGGCCAACGTCCTGACTTTC.

V gene TRBV19 combines with J gene TRBJ2-7; D is perhaps TRBD1 (5 bases). The ends were cut back, 5 bases at V and 2 bases at J, with 16 bases in the middle. In germline, CDR1 is LNHDA, CDR2 SQIVND (reference sequence). The CDR3 totals 15 residues. The CDR3 nucleotides read TGTGCCAGTAGTTCAAGGACGCTGGGGCCCTACGAGCAGTACTTC. It translates to CASSSRTLGPYEQYF.

V and J are TRBV7-9 and TRBJ2-3; TRBD1 matches at 8 bases. The CDR3 is 19 amino acids. The J segment lost 5 bases and the V segment lost 2 bases, leaving 18 bases of the junction unmatched. Per germline, CDR1 SEHNR and CDR2 FQNEAQ (reference sequence). In DNA, the CDR3 is TGTGCCAGCAGCTTATGGGGGTCGCTTGGACAGGGATTTGGAGATACGCAGTATTTT. This gives the protein CASSLWGSLGQGFGDTQYF.

The chain is built from TRBV11-3 and TRBJ1-4, with D possibly matching TRBD1 (6 bases). The germline V gene encodes CDR1 SGHNT and CDR2 YENEEA. The CDR3 length is 16 residues. The V end was cut by 0 bases, the J end by 7 bases, with 15 bases between. The CDR3 protein is CASSLDSAQGIEKLFF. Here the CDR3 DNA reads TGTGCCAGCAGCTTAGATTCGGCACAGGGTATTGAAAAACTGTTTTTT.

The chain recombines TRBV21-1 with TRBJ2-1. TRBV21-1 is marked as a pseudogene. The CDR3 has 12 amino acids. CDR3 residues: CASSKRDNEQFF. Here the CDR3 DNA reads TGTGCCAGCAGCAAAAGGGACAATGAGCAGTTCTTC.

The V and J genes are TRBV19 and TRBJ1-5, with D unresolved. Germline V gene sequence: CDR1 LNHDA, CDR2 SQIVND (reference sequence). The V end lost 3 bases, the J end lost 5 bases, and 8 bases lay between the germline ends. The CDR3 contains 13 residues. The CDR3 sequence is CASSISWYQPQHF. CDR3 nucleotide sequence: TGTGCCAGTAGTATTTCGTGGTATCAGCCCCAGCATTTT.